Listed below are T cell receptor beta chains from one sample, sequenced in a study of OX40 agonist ivuxolimab in advanced cancers. The table came from immunoSEQ multiplex PCR; TCRdb's copy has only in-frame clones and leaves some out. This sample yields roughly 74,000 clones, of which 75% to 90% are seen a single time; about 0.5% belongs to the top ten. Specimen: CD4+ or CD8+ T cells sorted from blood, collected in a trial of the OX40 agonist ivuxolimab. These receptors were collected from an adult with an advanced solid tumor such as melanoma, head and neck, liver or kidney cancer. Each CDR3 is given with its conserved first and last residue. The D gene is left open where the match is weak. Expanded clones are given a class, and other clones once, few, many or no size at all.

TRBJ1-2 | TRBV7-2 | - | - | CASSLMGNYGYTF | TGTGCCAGCAGCTTAATGGGGAACTATGGCTACACCTTC
TRBJ1-5 | TRBV5-6 | TRBD1 | few | CASSRTGTGGGGSQHF | TGTGCCAGCAGCCGAACTGGGACAGGGGGCGGGGGGTCCCAGCATTTT
TRBJ2-7 | TRBV5-1 | - | - | CASSPDRGANYEQYF | TGCGCCAGCAGCCCGGATCGGGGGGCTAACTACGAGCAGTACTTC
TRBJ1-1 | TRBV7-9 | TRBD1 | - | CASSLYRGNTEAFF | TGTGCCAGCAGCTTATACAGGGGGAACACTGAAGCTTTCTTT
TRBJ2-5 | TRBV2 | TRBD2 | once | CASSASGGAQTQYF | TGTGCCAGCAGTGCTAGCGGGGGGGCACAGACCCAGTACTTC
TRBJ1-2 | TRBV5-1 | - | - | CASRSDGNHGYTF | TGCGCCAGCAGGTCGGATGGGAACCATGGCTACACCTTC
TRBJ1-1 | TRBV11-2 | - | - | CASSLELGVNTEAFF | TGTGCCAGCAGCTTAGAATTAGGGGTGAACACTGAAGCTTTCTTT
TRBJ2-7 | TRBV30 | TRBD1 | - | CAWSAGQGYEQYF | TGTGCCTGGAGTGCCGGACAGGGCTACGAGCAGTACTTC
TRBJ1-5 | TRBV2 | TRBD1 | few | CASSGQGVNQPQHF | TGTGCCAGCAGCGGACAGGGCGTCAATCAGCCCCAGCATTTT
TRBJ1-2 | TRBV4-1 | TRBD1 | - | CASSQVGRGPWDYGYTF | TGCGCCAGCAGCCAAGTCGGCAGGGGGCCTTGGGACTATGGCTACACCTTC
TRBJ2-1 | TRBV27 | - | few | CASSPGVLGEQFF | TGTGCCAGCAGTCCAGGCGTATTAGGGGAGCAGTTCTTC
TRBJ1-1 | TRBV7-9 | - | once | CASSLPSTEAFF | TGTGCCAGCAGCTTACCGAGCACTGAAGCTTTCTTT
TRBJ1-2 | TRBV30 | - | - | CAWSGHSPNYGYTF | TGTGCCTGGAGTGGTCACTCTCCTAACTATGGCTACACCTTC
TRBJ2-7 | TRBV11-2 | - | - | CASSHNGVWDEQYF | TGTGCCAGCAGCCACAACGGGGTGTGGGACGAGCAGTACTTC
TRBJ1-4 | TRBV5-1 | TRBD1 | - | CASSSGTGGSSATNEKLFF | TGCGCCAGCAGCTCCGGGACAGGGGGCTCTTCAGCAACTAATGAAAAACTGTTTTTT
TRBJ2-1 | TRBV27 | - | - | CATRLGGRDEQFF | TGTGCCACCCGACTAGGGGGTAGGGATGAGCAGTTCTTC
TRBJ1-1 | TRBV6-5 | TRBD1 | - | CASSYPPWTGPTEAFF | TGTGCCAGCAGTTACCCACCATGGACAGGCCCCACTGAAGCTTTCTTT
TRBJ1-5 | TRBV6-1 | - | - | CASSESTRGNQPQHF | TGTGCCAGCAGTGAATCGACTCGGGGGAATCAGCCCCAGCATTTT
TRBJ2-5 | TRBV7-8 | TRBD2 | - | CASSSGRGGDYRPWETQYF | TGTGCCAGCAGCTCGGGGAGGGGCGGAGACTACCGACCATGGGAGACCCAGTACTTC
TRBJ2-2 | TRBV6-4 | - | - | CASSDSAGNTGELFF | TGTGCCAGCAGTGACTCGGCGGGGAACACCGGGGAGCTGTTTTTT
TRBJ1-2 | TRBV5-1 | TRBD1 | - | CASSLGQGLFYGYTF | TGCGCCAGCAGTTTAGGACAGGGCCTATTCTATGGCTACACCTTC
TRBJ2-5 | TRBV5-5 | TRBD2 | once | CASSLERGLAGEETQYF | TGTGCCAGCAGCTTAGAAAGGGGACTAGCGGGGGAAGAGACCCAGTACTTC
TRBJ1-4 | TRBV9 | TRBD1 | - | CASSEGTAEKLFF | TGTGCCAGCAGCGAGGGGACAGCTGAAAAACTGTTTTTT
TRBJ1-5 | TRBV27 | TRBD1 | - | CASSSETGYQPQHF | TGTGCCAGCAGTTCAGAGACAGGGTATCAGCCCCAGCATTTT
TRBJ1-1 | TRBV7-6 | - | - | CASSPGTVRNTEAFF | TGTGCCAGCAGCCCCGGGACTGTTAGGAACACTGAAGCTTTCTTT
TRBJ1-1 | TRBV9 | - | once | CASSVAGLNTEAFF | TGTGCCAGCAGCGTAGCCGGCTTGAACACTGAAGCTTTCTTT
TRBJ1-4 | TRBV5-1 | - | - | CASSLQTNEKLFF | TGCGCCAGCAGCTTACAGACAAATGAAAAACTGTTTTTT
TRBJ2-4 | TRBV6-5 | - | once | CASSYSGLAKNIQYF | TGTGCCAGCAGTTACTCAGGGCTAGCCAAAAACATTCAGTACTTC
TRBJ1-1 | TRBV10-1 | - | - | CASSDPSNIGAGVNTEAFF | TGCGCCAGCAGTGACCCCTCTAACATCGGGGCCGGAGTGAACACTGAAGCTTTCTTT
TRBJ2-2 | TRBV19 | TRBD2 | - | CASSKRGSTGELFF | TGTGCCAGTAGTAAGCGGGGTAGCACCGGGGAGCTGTTTTTT
TRBJ2-2 | TRBV18 | TRBD1 | - | CASSFGPKGATGELFF | TGTGCCAGCTCATTTGGTCCAAAGGGGGCCACCGGGGAGCTGTTTTTT
TRBJ1-1 | TRBV6-6 | - | - | CASSYSGYTEAFF | TGTGCCAGCAGTTACTCAGGATACACTGAAGCTTTCTTT
TRBJ2-4 | TRBV7-2 | - | - | CASSLGGWGRGNINIQYF | TGTGCCAGCAGCTTAGGAGGGTGGGGCAGGGGTAATATAAACATTCAGTACTTC
TRBJ2-7 | TRBV7-3 | TRBD2 | - | CASSFTSGRGDEQYF | TGTGCCAGCAGCTTTACTAGCGGCCGTGGGGACGAGCAGTACTTC
TRBJ1-2 | TRBV27 | - | few | CASSFGGARSYGYTF | TGTGCCAGCAGTTTCGGGGGGGCGCGGAGCTATGGCTACACCTTC
TRBJ2-7 | TRBV19 | TRBD2 | - | CASSITTGGNEQYF | TGTGCCAGTAGTATTACCACCGGGGGGAACGAGCAGTACTTC
TRBJ2-1 | TRBV19 | TRBD2 | - | CASSIYGAGGGEQFF | TGTGCCAGTAGTATATACGGGGCGGGAGGTGGGGAGCAGTTCTTC
TRBJ1-1 | TRBV7-8 | - | - | CASSLAAMNTEAFF | TGTGCCAGCAGCTTAGCAGCCATGAACACTGAAGCTTTCTTT
TRBJ2-3 | TRBV19 | - | - | CASSIGGFRGTQYF | TGTGCCAGTAGTATAGGTGGATTTCGGGGTACGCAGTATTTT
TRBJ2-7 | TRBV1 | - | - | CTSSPCGGGSYEQYF | TGCACCAGCAGCCCCTGCGGGGGCGGCTCCTACGAGCAGTACTTC
TRBJ2-5 | TRBV27 | - | - | CASSLRFVGSQGETQYF | TGTGCCAGCAGTTTAAGGTTCGTGGGGAGCCAGGGAGAGACCCAGTACTTC
TRBJ2-2 | TRBV19 | - | few | CASSIDLVTGHQNTGELFF | TGTGCCAGTAGTATAGATTTAGTAACGGGACACCAGAACACCGGGGAGCTGTTTTTT
TRBJ2-1 | TRBV7-6 | - | - | CASSLQVEDEQFF | TGTGCCAGCAGCTTACAGGTGGAAGATGAGCAGTTCTTC
TRBJ2-3 | TRBV19 | TRBD1 | - | CASSKTGGSGTDTQYF | TGTGCCAGTAGTAAGACAGGGGGGAGCGGCACAGATACGCAGTATTTT
TRBJ1-2 | TRBV19 | TRBD1 | few | CASSTLRTGLGYGYTF | TGTGCCAGTAGTACCCTGAGGACAGGGCTGGGCTATGGCTACACCTTC
TRBJ1-1 | TRBV6-1 | - | - | CASDDTVVTEAFF | TGTGCCAGCGATGATACGGTGGTTACTGAAGCTTTCTTT
TRBJ1-6 | TRBV2 | - | - | CASSEGRYNSPLHF | TGTGCCAGCAGTGAGGGACGGTATAATTCACCCCTCCACTTT
TRBJ1-4 | TRBV5-1 | - | - | CASSFAATNEKLFF | TGCGCCAGCAGCTTTGCCGCAACTAATGAAAAACTGTTTTTT
TRBJ2-3 | TRBV4-1 | TRBD1 | - | CASSQDRGSTDTQYF | TGCGCCAGCAGCCAAGACAGGGGGAGCACAGATACGCAGTATTTT
TRBJ1-1 | TRBV19 | TRBD1 | - | CASSEAGGTEAFF | TGTGCCAGTAGTGAGGCAGGGGGTACTGAAGCTTTCTTT
TRBJ2-1 | TRBV28 | - | - | CASSKGGLLLRYNEQFF | TGTGCCAGCTCTAAAGGGGGGCTCCTTCTAAGATACAATGAGCAGTTCTTC